Here is one T cell receptor (beta chain) with its context. Trimming took 1 base from V and 6 from J, leaving 13 bases between them. There are 14 residues in the CDR3. Germline V gene sequence: CDR1 SGHTA, CDR2 FQGNSA. The data originate from a study of blood T cell repertoires in COVID-19. Looking at the study overall: Acute-phase and convalescent COVID-19 samples originated in the United States, Italy and Spain.

Repertoires were generated with immunoSEQ multiplex PCR, while TCRdb's copy carries only in-frame clones and drops some. The repertoire consists of around 200,000 clones, with 75% to 85% occurring once and the leading ten covering roughly 1.2%. Seattle enrolled patients during active infection and tracked them longitudinally. The origin of this receptor is a woman in her 30s with COVID-19, enrolled during active disease. The specimen sequenced was peripheral blood. This chain connects TRBV7-2 to TRBJ2-7; tentative D call: TRBD2 (6 bases). CDR3 bases: TGTGCCAGCAGCTTAGTTTCGGGAGTCGGCGAGCAGTACTTC. As protein: CASSLVSGVGEQYF.